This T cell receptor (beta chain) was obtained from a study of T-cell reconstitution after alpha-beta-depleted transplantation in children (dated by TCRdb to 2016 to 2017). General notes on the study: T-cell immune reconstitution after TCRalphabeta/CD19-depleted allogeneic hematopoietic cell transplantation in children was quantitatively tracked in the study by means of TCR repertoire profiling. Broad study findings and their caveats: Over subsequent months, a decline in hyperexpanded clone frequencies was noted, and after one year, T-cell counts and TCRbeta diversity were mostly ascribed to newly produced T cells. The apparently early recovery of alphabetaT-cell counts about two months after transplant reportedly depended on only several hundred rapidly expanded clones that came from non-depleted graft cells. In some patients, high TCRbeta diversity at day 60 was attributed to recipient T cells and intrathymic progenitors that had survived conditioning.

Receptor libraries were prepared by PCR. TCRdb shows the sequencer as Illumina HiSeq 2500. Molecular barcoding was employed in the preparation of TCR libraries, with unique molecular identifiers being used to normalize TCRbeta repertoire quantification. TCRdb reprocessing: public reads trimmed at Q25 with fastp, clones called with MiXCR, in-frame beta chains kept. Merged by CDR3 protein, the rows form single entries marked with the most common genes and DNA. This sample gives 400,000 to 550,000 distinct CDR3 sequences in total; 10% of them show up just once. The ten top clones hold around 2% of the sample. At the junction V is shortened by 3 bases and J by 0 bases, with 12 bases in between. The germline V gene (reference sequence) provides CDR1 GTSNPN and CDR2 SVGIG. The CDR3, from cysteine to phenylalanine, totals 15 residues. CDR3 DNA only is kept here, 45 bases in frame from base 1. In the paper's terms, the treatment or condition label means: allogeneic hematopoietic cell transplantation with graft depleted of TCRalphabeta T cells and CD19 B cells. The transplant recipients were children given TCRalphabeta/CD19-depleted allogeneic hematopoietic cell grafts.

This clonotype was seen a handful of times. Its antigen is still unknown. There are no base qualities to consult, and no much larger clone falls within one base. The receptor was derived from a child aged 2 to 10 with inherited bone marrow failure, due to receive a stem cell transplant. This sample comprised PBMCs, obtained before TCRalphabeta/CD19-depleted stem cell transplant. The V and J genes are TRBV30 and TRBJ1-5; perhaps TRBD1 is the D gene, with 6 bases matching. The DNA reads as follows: TGTGCCTGGAGCCCCGGGACATTTAGCAATCAGCCCCAGCATTTT. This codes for CAWSPGTFSNQPQHF. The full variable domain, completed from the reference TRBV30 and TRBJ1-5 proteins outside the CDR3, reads SQTIHQWPATLVQPVGSPLSLECTVEGTSNPNLYWYRQAAGRGLQLLFYSVGIGQISSEVPQNLSASRPQDRQFILSSKKLLLSDSGFYLCAWSPGTFSNQPQHFGDGTRLSIL.